These 2 T cell receptor beta chains share one sample of origin, sequenced in a study of cytomegalovirus exposure and HLA in healthy donors (dated by TCRdb to 2017 to 2019). The library was prepared using the immunoSEQ multiplex PCR assay. TCRdb retrieved this table from immuneACCESS and kept in-frame rearrangements only. Not all clones are present; in checked studies, unresolved V genes account for under half, and no reason is known for the remainder. The sample table records about 64,000 clones; 85% to 95% of these occur just once. 5.8% of the sample is taken by the ten largest. Source material: PBMCs. The source is a woman under 30 in good health and CMV-seropositive.

The chain combines TRBV7-8 with TRBJ2-1; D uncertain. The V and J ends lost 3 bases and 8 bases respectively, with 5 bases between them. Germline V lookup: CDR1 SGHVS, CDR2 FQNEAQ. The CDR3 loop spans 11 amino acids. CDR3 region: CASSFSDEQFF. The CDR3 DNA sequence: TGTGCCAGCAGCTTCTCTGATGAGCAGTTCTTC. Full variable domain (remainder filled in from reference TRBV7-8 and TRBJ2-1): GAGVSQSPRYKVAKRGQDVALRCDPISGHVSLFWYQQALGQGPEFLTYFQNEAQLDKSGLPSDRFFAERPEGSVSTLKIQRTQQEDSAVYLCASSFSDEQFFGPGTRLTVL.

V gene TRBV5-1 combines with J gene TRBJ2-5, with 12 bases identical to TRBD2. The CDR3 is 16 amino acids. Looked up from germline, CDR1 is SGHRS and CDR2 is YFSETQ. V lost 4 bases and J lost 5; bases outside the gene matches: 9. This CDR3 reads CASSLRLAGVGETQYF. The CDR3, as DNA: TGCGCCAGCAGCCTCCGACTAGCGGGGGTGGGGGAGACCCAGTACTTC.